A single sample gave rise to the 5 T cell receptor beta chains below, sequenced in a study of blood T cell repertoires in COVID-19. Measured with immunoSEQ multiplex PCR; TCRdb has only the in-frame clones, and not every one. This table holds a few hundred thousand clones, approximately 86% found once. The sequenced material came from peripheral blood. These receptors were collected from a man between 25 and 39 years old with active or convalescent COVID-19.

The chain links TRBV7-9 to TRBJ2-1; 7 nucleotides match TRBD1. V lost 3 bases to trimming and J lost 5 bases; unmatched junction nucleotides: 7. The CDR3 length is 15 residues. Per the germline V gene, CDR1 is SEHNR and CDR2 is FQNEAQ (reference sequence). CDR3 bases: TGTGCCAGCAGCTTCGGTCTGGGACAGAACAATGAGCAGTTCTTC. It codes for CASSFGLGQNNEQFF.

The chain employs TRBV5-4 and TRBJ2-5; D is perhaps TRBD1 (6 bases). Trimming took off 1 base at V and 5 bases at J, with 9 bases between the two ends. The CDR3 runs to 13 residues. CDR1 and CDR2 from the germline V gene are SGHNT and YYREEE (reference sequence). The CDR3 nucleotides are TGTGCCAGCAGCTTGCAGGGGTCGGAGACCCAGTACTTC. Amino acid sequence: CASSLQGSETQYF. Full variable domain (outside the CDR3, taken from reference TRBV5-4 and TRBJ2-5): ETGVTQSPTHLIKTRGQQVTLRCSSQSGHNTVSWYQQALGQGPQFIFQYYREEENGRGNFPPRFSGLQFPNYSSELNVNALELDDSALYLCASSLQGSETQYFGPGTRLLVL.

The chain couples TRBV6-5 to TRBJ1-5; D is undetermined. CDR1 and CDR2 from the germline V gene are MNHEY and SVGAGI. The CDR3 spans 15 residues. V shed 0 bases and J shed 3 bases, with 9 bases lying between them. In nucleotides, the CDR3 is TGTGCCAGCAGTTACTCGGTGACACCCAATCAGCCCCAGCATTTT. Its translation: CASSYSVTPNQPQHF.

The chain combines TRBV10-2 with TRBJ2-2; D gene uncertain. The CDR3 totals 16 residues. Trimming took 6 bases from V and 3 from J, leaving 17 bases between them. Looked up from germline, CDR1 is WSHSY and CDR2 is SAAADI. The CDR3 coding sequence is TGCGCCAGCAGGTATGGGCAAAGAGTGGACACCGGGGAGCTGTTTTTT. Amino acids: CASRYGQRVDTGELFF.

The chain links TRBV29-1 to TRBJ2-7; perhaps TRBD2 as D (6 bases). Germline loops: CDR1 SQVTM, CDR2 ANQGSEA. V lost 4 bases, J lost 3 bases, and 10 bases lay in between. This CDR3 has 12 residues. CDR3 sequence: CSVASGVYEQYF. In DNA form, the CDR3 reads TGCAGCGTTGCGTCGGGGGTCTACGAGCAGTACTTC.